This is a list of T cell receptor beta chains from one sample in a study of T cell clones after liver transplantation. Using immunoSEQ multiplex PCR, the repertoire was profiled, and TCRdb retains in-frame clones only, with some absent. The sample gives more than 75,000 clones, about 82% of which show up once; approximately 0.43% is in the top ten. This material consisted of CD4+ T cells from blood, taken approximately 3.5 years after liver transplant. The receptors were gathered from a human patient who received a liver transplant. Some T cells may originate from the graft donor. Each CDR3 is given with its conserved first and last residue. The D gene is left open where the match is weak. Expanded clones are given a class, and other clones once, few, many or no size at all.

>.|.|TRBJ2-3|TRBV5-8
TGTGCCAGCAGCTTGAGGGCAGCTTACAACACAGATACGCAGTATTTT
CASSLRAAYNTDTQYF
>.|.|TRBJ2-7|TRBV14
TGTGCCAGCAGCCAAGAACGACGGGAGCAGTACTTC
CASSQERREQYF
>TRBD2|.|TRBJ2-7|TRBV5-5
TGTGCCAGCAGCTCAGGGACTAGCGGGAGGCCTACGTACTTC
CASSSGTSGRPTYF
>TRBD1|.|TRBJ2-5|TRBV5-1
TGCGCCAGCAGTTTAGGGACAGGGGATGGGGAGACCCAGTACTTC
CASSLGTGDGETQYF
>.|.|TRBJ2-2|TRBV18
TGTGCCAGCTCGACCAACACCGGGGAGCTGTTTTTT
CASSTNTGELFF
>.|once|TRBJ2-7|TRBV7-2
TGTGCCAGCAGCGTTAAGGGCGGCCCTTACGAGCAGTACTTC
CASSVKGGPYEQYF
>.|.|TRBJ2-3|TRBV27
TGTGCCAGCAGGGACGCCTCCGGAAGTCGCACAGATACGCAGTATTTT
CASRDASGSRTDTQYF
>TRBD2|.|TRBJ2-3|TRBV4-3
TGCGCCAGCAGCCAAGATCCCCTTCCTAGCGGGAGAGAAATCACAGATACGCAGTATTTT
CASSQDPLPSGREITDTQYF
>TRBD2|.|TRBJ2-3|TRBV5-4
TGTGCCAGCAGCTTGGTTGGTGCTAGCGGCAGCACAGATACGCAGTATTTT
CASSLVGASGSTDTQYF
>.|.|TRBJ1-3|TRBV4-3
TGCGCCAGCAGCTTCACGGGAAGTGGAAACACCATATATTTT
CASSFTGSGNTIYF
>.|.|TRBJ2-7|TRBV4-3
TGCGCCAGCAGCCAAGTGAAGGGCGACGAGCAGTACTTC
CASSQVKGDEQYF
>.|.|TRBJ1-2|TRBV28
TGTGCCAGCAACACCGATAGAGGCCTCAAGGGGGGCTACACCTTC
CASNTDRGLKGGYTF
>.|.|TRBJ1-1|TRBV2
TGTGCCAGCAGTGAATGGGCAGGGGCAGGCACTGAAGCTTTCTTT
CASSEWAGAGTEAFF
>.|few|TRBJ2-3|TRBV15
TGTGCCACACGGGCCCTGTGGCGCGGAGATACGCAGTATTTT
CATRALWRGDTQYF
>.|.|TRBJ2-3|TRBV15
TGTGCCACCAGCAGAGATCAGGGGATAGCGACAGATACGCAGTATTTT
CATSRDQGIATDTQYF
>.|.|TRBJ1-3|TRBV10-1
TGCGCCAGCAGTGATCCCAGGGCTGGAAACACCATATATTTT
CASSDPRAGNTIYF
>.|.|TRBJ2-1|TRBV2
TGTGCCAGCAAGGGAGTCGTGGGAGGTGAGCAGTTCTTC
CASKGVVGGEQFF
>.|once|TRBJ1-2|TRBV7-8
TGTGCCAGCAGCTTGGCGGGAAGGGCATATTCTGGAGGCTACACCTTC
CASSLAGRAYSGGYTF
>.|.|TRBJ1-5|TRBV10-3
TGTGCCATCAGTTCGGCAGGGACGGGCCCCCAGCATTTT
CAISSAGTGPQHF
>.|.|TRBJ1-5|TRBV10-3
TGTGCCATCAATAATCCCACGGGGAATAGCAATCAGCCCCAGCATTTT
CAINNPTGNSNQPQHF
>.|.|TRBJ2-7|TRBV28
TGTGCCAGCAGTCCACGGGCGGGACGGAGAACCTACGAGCAGTACTTC
CASSPRAGRRTYEQYF
>.|.|TRBJ1-3|TRBV9
TGTGCCAGCAGCGCTGGCACTGGCTCTGGAAACACCATATATTTT
CASSAGTGSGNTIYF
>.|.|TRBJ2-7|TRBV28
TGTGCCAGCAGGGGCCGGGCCCACGAGCAGTACTTC
CASRGRAHEQYF
>TRBD1|few|TRBJ2-7|TRBV27
TGTGCCAGCAGTTTAAAGGGGGCCGGCGAGCAGTACTTC
CASSLKGAGEQYF
>.|.|TRBJ2-1|TRBV6-5
TGTGCCAGCAGTCGAGACCGGGACTGGGGGCGGGAGCAGTTCTTC
CASSRDRDWGREQFF
>TRBD2|.|TRBJ2-1|TRBV15
TGTGCCACCAGCAGAGATCATCCGCTAGCGGGATCGCCTGAGCAGTTCTTC
CATSRDHPLAGSPEQFF
>TRBD2|.|TRBJ2-1|TRBV6-1
TGTGCCAGCAGGGCCGGGACTACGAAGAGCGAGCAGTTCTTC
CASRAGTTKSEQFF
>TRBD2|.|TRBJ2-7|TRBV27
TGTGCCAGCAGTTTATCCCCCCTCCGGCTAGCGGGATGGACCTCCTACGAGCAGTACTTC
CASSLSPLRLAGWTSYEQYF
>.|.|TRBJ1-1|TRBV27
TGTGCCAGCAGCTTACAACAGAGACGTAACACTGAAGCTTTCTTT
CASSLQQRRNTEAFF
>.|few|TRBJ1-2|TRBV6-5
TGTGCCAGCAGTTACGGGGGCTATGGCTACACCTTC
CASSYGGYGYTF
>.|.|TRBJ1-2|TRBV29-1
TGCAGCGTTGTGGCAGGGTCTAATGGCTACACCTTC
CSVVAGSNGYTF
>TRBD2|.|TRBJ2-7|TRBV7-2
TGTGCCAGCAGCTTAGGCCCACTAGCGGGAAACTACGAGCAGTACTTC
CASSLGPLAGNYEQYF
>.|few|TRBJ1-1|TRBV29-1
TGCAGCGCCGGAAAGGCGCGGGGCACTGAAGCTTTCTTT
CSAGKARGTEAFF
>TRBD2|.|TRBJ2-7|TRBV27
TGTGCCAGCAGTTCCACTGTAGCGGGAGGGGGCTACGAGCAGTACTTC
CASSSTVAGGGYEQYF
>.|.|TRBJ2-1|TRBV6-1
TGTGCCAGCAGTGGGGGGGCGGCCGGGAGTGGTGAGCAGTTCTTC
CASSGGAAGSGEQFF
>TRBD2|.|TRBJ2-3|TRBV5-1
TGCGCCAGCAGTACGACTAGCGGGAGCACAGATACGCAGTATTTT
CASSTTSGSTDTQYF
>.|.|TRBJ2-1|TRBV19
TGTGCCAGTAGACTGAGCGGGCATAGCTCCTACAATGAGCAGTTCTTC
CASRLSGHSSYNEQFF
>.|.|TRBJ2-2|TRBV7-2
TGTGCCAGCATCAAGGGGGGGGAGGGACGGACCGGGGAGCTGTTTTTT
CASIKGGEGRTGELFF
>TRBD2|once|TRBJ2-7|TRBV7-2
TGTGCCAGCAGCCGACTAGCGGGAGTTAGCCGGCGAGGACAGTACTTC
CASSRLAGVSRRGQYF
>.|.|TRBJ2-2|TRBV5-1
TGCGCCAGCAGCTCAGGGACCGGGGAGCTGTTTTTT
CASSSGTGELFF
>.|.|TRBJ2-5|TRBV5-4
TGTGCCAGCGACCCAGGGGAAGAGACCCAGTACTTC
CASDPGEETQYF
>.|.|TRBJ1-1|TRBV27
TGTGCCAGCAGTTTATTCGTGAACACTGAAGCTTTCTTT
CASSLFVNTEAFF
>.|.|TRBJ2-7|TRBV11-2
TGTGCCAGCAGCTGGACCTACGAGCAGTACTTC
CASSWTYEQYF
>TRBD2|few|TRBJ2-3|TRBV2
TGTGCCAGCAGACTAGCGGGAGGGCCGTCAGATACGCAGTATTTT
CASRLAGGPSDTQYF
>.|once|TRBJ2-3|TRBV2
TGTGCCAGCCGCTACAGGGCAGATACGCAGTATTTT
CASRYRADTQYF
>.|.|TRBJ1-1|TRBV2
TGTGCCAGCAGGACCCAGGGAGGTGTGTCTGAAGCTTTCTTT
CASRTQGGVSEAFF
>TRBD2|.|TRBJ2-2|TRBV27
TGTGCCAGCAGTTTTAACCTAGCGGGCTGGAACCCGAACACCGGGGAGCTGTTTTTT
CASSFNLAGWNPNTGELFF
>TRBD1|once|TRBJ1-2|TRBV19
TGTGCCAGTGCAAGTCGGGACAGACTCTATGGCTACACCTTC
CASASRDRLYGYTF
>.|.|TRBJ2-5|TRBV18
TGTGCCAGCTCACCACCGGTCAGGGGACAGACCCAGTACTTC
CASSPPVRGQTQYF
>TRBD2|few|TRBJ2-3|TRBV18
TGTGCCAGCTCACCAGGGACTAGCGGGGCCCTAGGGACAGATACGCAGTATTTT
CASSPGTSGALGTDTQYF
>TRBD1|.|TRBJ2-5|TRBV7-9
TGTGCCAGCAGCTTAGGTTCAGGGGGCTGGGTAGAGACCCAGTACTTC
CASSLGSGGWVETQYF
>.|.|TRBJ2-6|TRBV6-6
TGTGCCAGCAGTTACACGGGGGGCGCTGGGGCCAACGTCCTGACTTTC
CASSYTGGAGANVLTF
>TRBD1|.|TRBJ1-2|TRBV29-1
TGCAGCGTTGTCTCGGACAGGGAGGGGTATGGCTACACCTTC
CSVVSDREGYGYTF